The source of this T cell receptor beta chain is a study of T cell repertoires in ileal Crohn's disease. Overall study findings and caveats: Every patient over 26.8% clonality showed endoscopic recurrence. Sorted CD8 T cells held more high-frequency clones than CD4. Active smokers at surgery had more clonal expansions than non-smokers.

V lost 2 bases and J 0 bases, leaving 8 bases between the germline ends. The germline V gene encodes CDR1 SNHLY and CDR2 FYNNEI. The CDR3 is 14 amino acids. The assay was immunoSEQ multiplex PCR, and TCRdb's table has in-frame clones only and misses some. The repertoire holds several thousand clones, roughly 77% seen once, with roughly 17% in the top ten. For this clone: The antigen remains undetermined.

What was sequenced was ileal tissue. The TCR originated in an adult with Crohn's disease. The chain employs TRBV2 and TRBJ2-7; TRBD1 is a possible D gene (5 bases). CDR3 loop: CASSEQRGSYEQYF. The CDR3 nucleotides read TGTGCCAGCAGTGAACAAAGGGGCTCCTACGAGCAGTACTTC.